This TCR beta chain was recorded in a study of T cell repertoires in cytomegalovirus infection. General study points: Carriers of CMV plus the relevant HLA were identified by cumulative public TCR beta family frequency.

This CDR3 has 15 residues. The trim removed 5 bases at V and 6 bases at J, leaving 9 bases unmatched. TCRdb itself ran the reads through MiXCR, one entry per CDR3 protein. In the table there are 95,000 to 150,000 distinct CDR3 sequences, over 30% of which are singletons. On this clonotype itself: Its antigen is undetermined.

Sample: CD8+ T cells from cultured PBMCs, taken from culture after CMV antigen stimulation. The receptor was derived from a human donor in good health (CMV status not recorded). Some clones in this sample may be carry-over from other donors' samples. This chain links TRBV12-3 or TRBV12-4 with TRBJ2-1; 8 nucleotides align to TRBD1. The CDR3: CASSQRTGLGNEQFF. CDR3 in DNA: TGTGCCAGCAGTCAGAGGACAGGGTTGGGCAATGAGCAGTTCTTC.